The sequence of this T cell receptor (beta chain) was determined in a study of T cells in Graves' hyperthyroidism and ophthalmopathy. General observations from the study: Separation of ophthalmopathy from stable hyperthyroidism was achieved by a 13 V-J model. Among clonotypes expanded in thyroid above 0.001, most were also found in blood. The model made its ophthalmopathy prediction, and onset followed a median about 5.9 months later.

Not enrolled were patients with uncontrolled infection, other autoimmune disease, pregnancy or lactation. V was shortened by 0 bases and J by 2 bases, with 8 bases between the two germline ends. The germline CDR1 and CDR2 sequences are SGHRS and YFSETQ. This CDR3 has 14 residues. A note on this clonotype: Its cognate antigen is unknown.

It was RNA transcripts that yielded the amplified TCR beta CDR3 regions. The TCR CDR3 was amplified in a first-round RT-PCR using the HTBI primer set. TCRdb re-called the multiplex PCR reads with MiXCR, one entry per CDR3 protein. The sample holds approximately 48,000 distinct CDR3 sequences, approximately 50% seen once. This clonotype was obtained from a woman aged 50 to 60 with Graves' hyperthyroidism. Material: peripheral blood or thyroid tissue (not recorded which). The rearrangement joins TRBV5-1 to TRBJ1-1, with TRBD1 as a possible D gene (5 bases). The CDR3 DNA follows: TGCGCCAGCAGCTTGGAACAGGCCAACACTGAAGCTTTCTTT. Encoded protein: CASSLEQANTEAFF.